Below are 20 T cell receptor beta chains sequenced from a single sample in a study of CXCR3-negative and CXCR3-positive naive CD8 T cells. UMI-labeled TRB cDNA libraries were prepared by 5' RACE. TCRdb reprocessed the 5' RACE reads and stores each CDR3 protein as one record, lacking DNA. This table holds approximately 66,000 distinct CDR3 sequences. The sequenced sample consisted of naive CXCR3- CD8+ T cells from blood. Subset indicated: CD45RO-CCR7+CD27+CD95- naive CD8+ T cells lacking CXCR3 (TNR3-). The receptors come from a human donor in good health. Some clones in this sample may be carry-over from other donors' samples.

CDR3: CASSQDRKGPNTEAFF. V usage is TRBV4-1 and J usage is TRBJ1-1; checking the TCRdb D call of TRBD1 is not possible without DNA. Germline CDR1 and CDR2: MGHRA and YSYEKL. The CDR3 runs 16 residues.

J is TRBJ2-7 and V is TRBV18; TCRdb's D call, TRBD2, is unchecked because there is no DNA. This CDR3 is built from 14 residues. The V gene's germline CDR1 is KGHSH and CDR2 LQKENI. The CDR3 reads CASSRLAEPYEQYF.

The rearrangement joins TRBV7-6 to TRBJ2-5; TCRdb designates TRBD1, a call that cannot be tested without DNA. The CDR3 contains 14 residues. Germline-derived CDR1 and CDR2 are SGHVS and FNYEAQ. This CDR3 reads CASSRTGEFETQYF.

The gene calls are TRBV29-1 and TRBJ2-1; TCRdb reports TRBD1, a call that lacks DNA to check it against. CDR1 is SQVTM, CDR2 ANQGSEA, per germline. The CDR3 runs 12 residues. CDR3 in amino acids: CSAWTDYNEQFF.

This chain links TRBV5-1 with TRBJ1-1; TCRdb outputs TRBD1, but without DNA this stays unchecked. The germline V gene has CDR1 SGHRS and CDR2 YFSETQ. The CDR3 sequence is 15 residues long. The CDR3 loop is CASSLWDSLNTEAFF.

The chain employs TRBV6-6 and TRBJ2-7; as DNA is missing, the TRBD2 call by TCRdb cannot be tested. This CDR3 region has 15 residues. Looked up from germline, CDR1 is MNHNY and CDR2 is SVGAGI (reference sequence). CDR3 sequence reads: CASSYKRAEHYEQYF.

V is TRBV6-5 and J is TRBJ2-2; the D call from TCRdb, TRBD2, cannot be confirmed without DNA. This CDR3 has 13 amino acids. Germline-derived CDR1 and CDR2 are MNHEY and SVGAGI. CDR3 sequence reads: CASTLTSGGELFF.

This chain connects TRBV29-1 to TRBJ2-7; TCRdb gives TRBD2 as the D gene, but with no DNA this cannot be confirmed. CDR1 SQVTM and CDR2 ANQGSEA come from the germline V gene. There are 13 residues in the CDR3. The CDR3 here is CSALAGLTYEQYF.

The V and J genes are TRBV6-6 and TRBJ2-2. The length of the CDR3 is 15 residues. Germline loops: CDR1 MNHNY, CDR2 SVGAGI (reference sequence). This chain's CDR3 is CASSNRKDGAGELFF.

The J gene is TRBJ2-3, the V gene TRBV28. The CDR3 runs 15 residues. Per germline, CDR1 MDHEN and CDR2 SYDVKM. CDR3 region: CASSLILGKADTQYF. The full variable domain, completed using reference TRBV28 and TRBJ2-3, is DVKVTQSSRYLVKRTGEKVFLECVQDMDHENMFWYRQDPGLGLRLIYFSYDVKMKEKGDIPEGYSVSREKKERFSLILESASTNQTSMYLCASSLILGKADTQYFGPGTRLTVL.

The V and J genes are TRBV7-6 and TRBJ2-5; TCRdb calls TRBD2, which cannot be checked without DNA. CDR3 length: 15 residues. Per the germline V gene, CDR1 is SGHVS and CDR2 is FNYEAQ. CDR3 sequence reads: CASRRTSGNGETQYF.

CDR3 sequence: CASSILFRTSGSEQFF. The rearrangement uses TRBV28 and TRBJ2-1; TCRdb selects TRBD2, and the lack of DNA leaves this call unchecked. The CDR3 has 16 residues. The V gene's germline CDR1 is MDHEN and CDR2 SYDVKM.

This chain connects TRBV5-1 to TRBJ2-2. The CDR3 is made up of 11 amino acids. Germline V CDR1 and CDR2: SGHRS, YFSETQ. CDR3 protein: CASSLPGELFF.

The chain is built from TRBV14 and TRBJ2-7. The CDR3 extends over 14 amino acids. The germline gives CDR1 SGHDN, CDR2 FVKESK. This CDR3 is CASSQARSSYEQYF.

J is TRBJ1-2 and V is TRBV25-1. The CDR3 is 13 amino acids. Germline V lookup: CDR1 MGHDK, CDR2 SYGVNS. This chain's CDR3 is CASSTPGRGGYTF.

The genes are TRBV14 and TRBJ2-1; there is no DNA to check the TCRdb D call of TRBD2. Germline V gives CDR1 SGHDN, CDR2 FVKESK. The CDR3 has 16 amino acids. The CDR3 region is CASSQETLHSYNEQFF.

The genes are TRBV29-1 and TRBJ2-7; as DNA is missing, the TRBD1 call by TCRdb cannot be tested. CDR3 size: 13 residues. Germline CDR1 SQVTM, CDR2 ANQGSEA. Here the CDR3 reads CSVATGGPYEQYF.

The genes are TRBV28 and TRBJ1-6; TCRdb calls TRBD1, which cannot be checked without DNA. This CDR3 spans 14 amino acids. CDR1 is MDHEN and CDR2 is SYDVKM in the germline V gene. The CDR3 spells CASIKRAGNSPLHF.

The chain is built from TRBV29-1 and TRBJ2-7; TCRdb designates TRBD1, a call that cannot be tested without DNA. Germline CDR1 is SQVTM and CDR2 is ANQGSEA. The CDR3 is made up of 16 amino acids. The CDR3 sequence: CSVELAGQGNFYEQYF.

V usage is TRBV27 and J usage is TRBJ1-5; TCRdb outputs TRBD1, but without DNA this stays unchecked. Germline V lookup: CDR1 MNHEY, CDR2 SMNVEV (reference sequence). This CDR3 region has 13 residues. The CDR3: CASSPGADQPQHF.